What follows describes a single T cell receptor beta chain. Time point described: pretreatment peripheral blood. The sample is drawn from a study of PD-L1 blockade in urothelial cancer. As for the study in general: Blood analysis occurred 3 weeks (second dose) and 6 weeks after treatment start. Reported median T cell count for blood samples was 120,000 to 150,000.

Method: immunoSEQ multiplex PCR; TCRdb's copy keeps in-frame clones and lacks some. This sample has tens of thousands of clones; approximately 86% occur once, and the top ten carry 15%. In germline, CDR1 is SGHTA, CDR2 FQGTGA. The V and J ends lost 5 bases and 11 bases respectively, with 16 bases between them. CDR3 size: 13 residues. Sequences were derived from PBMCs, sampled around atezolizumab (anti-PD-L1) treatment. The chain employs TRBV7-3 and TRBJ1-5, with a weak D call TRBD1 (5 bases). This receptor was obtained from a man between 60 and 70 years old with urothelial cancer. As DNA, the CDR3 is TGTGCCAGCAGCCCGTCGGCGGGGGGAACCCAGCATTTT. This encodes CASSPSAGGTQHF.